Each of the 5 T cell receptor beta chains below was sequenced from the same sample in a study of glioma-infiltrating T cells. TCR alpha and beta CDR3 regions were amplified from RNA using iRepertoire nested multiplex PCR. TCRdb fed the multiplex PCR reads into MiXCR, producing one record per CDR3 protein. The table includes about 410,000 distinct CDR3 sequences, approximately 42% detected once. Sequencing was done on a sample of glioma tissue, nonneoplastic brain tissue, or PBMCs (not recorded which). Source of these receptors: a human donor with low-grade glioma or glioblastoma, undergoing nonglioma brain surgery, or in good health (not recorded which).

The CDR3 DNA sequence: TGTGCCAGCAGCTCCCCTGTGGGGCAGTACTTC. Translating gives CASSSPVGQYF. The V gene is TRBV7-9, the J gene TRBJ2-7; D remains unclear. CDR3 size: 11 residues. The V and J ends lost 4 bases and 9 bases respectively, with 10 bases between them. CDR1 is SEHNR and CDR2 is FQNEAQ in the germline V gene (reference sequence).

Remarks on this clonotype: Germline and junction disagree at one end, which may indicate a read error. The rearrangement links TRBV7-6 to TRBJ2-1, with 13 bases lining up with TRBD2. Germline CDR1 SGHVS, CDR2 FNYEAQ. The CDR3 spans 15 residues. CDR3 nucleotides: TGTGCTAGCAGCAAACTAGCGGGAGGGTACAGTGAGCAGTTCTTC. Translating gives CASSKLAGGYSEQFF. Together with reference TRBV7-6 and TRBJ2-1, the CDR3 gives the full variable domain: GAGVSQSPRYKVTKRGQDVALRCDPISGHVSLYWYRQALGQGPEFLTYFNYEAQQDKSGLPNDRFSAERPEGSISTLTIQRTEQRDSAMYRCASSKLAGGYSEQFFGPGTRLTVL.

The chain links TRBV11-2 to TRBJ1-1, with TRBD1 as a possible D gene (5 bases). The V end lost 6 bases, the J end lost 9 bases, and 20 bases lay between the germline ends. This CDR3 is built from 14 residues. CDR1 is SGHAT, CDR2 FQNNGV, per germline. CDR3 nucleotide sequence: TGTGCCAGCAGTCCTCCGGCAGGGTGGTGGCAAGCTTTCTTT. It is translated as CASSPPAGWWQAFF.

This sequence joins TRBV7-9 and TRBJ1-3; D unclear. CDR1 SEHNR and CDR2 FQNEAQ come from the germline V gene (reference sequence). There are 12 residues in the CDR3. V was trimmed by 2 bases and J by 3 bases, leaving 2 bases between them. The CDR3 reads CASSLSGNTIYF. DNA for the CDR3: TGTGCCAGCAGCTTAAGTGGAAACACCATATATTTT.

A remark on this clonotype: The junction departs from germline at one end; a sequencing error may be responsible. V and J are TRBV6-5 and TRBJ2-3; TRBD1 might be the D (6 bases). The CDR3 consists of 13 residues. Germline V CDR1 and CDR2: MNHEY, SVGAGI. The CDR3 loop is CTSRGRRTDTQYF. The CDR3 nucleotides are TGTACCAGCAGGGGACGGCGGACAGATACGCAGTATTTT.